This T cell receptor beta chain originates from a study of blood T cell repertoires in COVID-19. Background on the study: Whether acute or convalescent, the COVID-19 samples came from the United States, Italy and Spain.

Produced via immunoSEQ multiplex PCR; TCRdb's table is partial and in-frame only. This table has some 300,000 clones, roughly 89% appearing once. This clonotype was sampled from a woman younger than 45 with COVID-19, enrolled during active disease. The sample taken for sequencing was peripheral blood.

CDR3 residues: CASSEGQGGFATNEKLFF. CDR3 nucleotides: TGCGCCAGCAGTGAAGGACAGGGGGGCTTTGCAACTAATGAAAAACTGTTTTTT. The chain couples TRBV10-2 to TRBJ1-4, with 10 bases fitting TRBD1. V trimming: 3 bases; J trimming: 0 bases; junction bases outside the gene matches: 7. This CDR3 region has 18 residues. Germline CDR1 is WSHSY and CDR2 is SAAADI.